The 20 T cell receptor beta chains below come from one sample, sequenced in a study of radiotherapy plus CTLA-4 blockade in lung cancer (dated by TCRdb to the late 2010s). Library prep was done by the immunoSEQ multiplex PCR assay. What TCRdb holds here is the immuneACCESS table cut down to in-frame rearrangements. Part of the clones is not present; checked against another copy, under half of the missing clones reflect an unresolved V gene, and the others are unexplained. Present in this sample are about 120,000 clones, roughly 80% of which were seen just once. The ten biggest clones cover approximately 4.7% of the sample. The sample consisted of peripheral blood, taken from a patient treated with radiotherapy plus ipilimumab. Source of these receptors: a human donor with non-small cell lung cancer who had a partial response to radiotherapy plus ipilimumab.

This clone has more than one count but fewer than ten. V is TRBV19 and J is TRBJ2-3, with 13 bases identical to TRBD2. In germline, CDR1 is LNHDA, CDR2 SQIVND (reference sequence). This CDR3 region has 16 residues. J was trimmed by 3 bases and V by 0 bases; bases with no gene match: 0. Here the CDR3 DNA reads TGTGCCAGTAGTATAGAACTAGCGGGAGGGACAGATACGCAGTATTTT. This codes for CASSIELAGGTDTQYF. Combining the CDR3 with reference TRBV19 and TRBJ2-3 gives the whole variable domain DGGITQSPKYLFRKEGQNVTLSCEQNLNHDAMYWYRQDPGQGLRLIYYSQIVNDFQKGDIAEGYSVSREKKESFPLTVTSAQKNPTAFYLCASSIELAGGTDTQYFGPGTRLTVL.

A few counts support this clone. The rearrangement joins TRBV5-4 to TRBJ2-7; 9 bases are shared with TRBD1. Trimming at V came to 3 bases and at J to 0 bases, leaving 4 bases not matched to a gene. CDR3 size: 15 residues. The germline gives CDR1 SGHNT, CDR2 YYREEE (reference sequence). The CDR3 protein is CASSWGQGSSYEQYF. Here the CDR3 DNA reads TGTGCCAGCAGCTGGGGACAGGGTAGCTCCTACGAGCAGTACTTC.

This chain links TRBV28 with TRBJ2-2; no reliable D call. V was clipped by 5 bases and J by 4 bases, with 17 bases between them. Germline CDR1 reads MDHEN; CDR2 reads SYDVKM. The CDR3 length is 16 residues. CDR3 sequence reads: CASSRRLSNPTGELFF. CDR3 bases: TGTGCCAGCAGTCGCAGACTCTCGAACCCCACCGGGGAGCTGTTTTTT.

The chain employs TRBV5-5 and TRBJ2-7, with a possible D match to TRBD2 (5 bases). The V end lost 1 base, the J end lost 9 bases, and 14 bases lay between the germline ends. This CDR3 has 13 amino acids. Germline V CDR1 and CDR2: SGHKS, YYEKEE (reference sequence). CDR3 bases: TGTGCCAGCAGCTTGACGGGGAAAAGTGGGCAGTACGTC. Amino acids: CASSLTGKSGQYV.

The chain is built from TRBV7-8 and TRBJ2-2, with D possibly matching TRBD2 (5 bases). CDR1 SGHVS and CDR2 FQNEAQ come from the germline V gene. Trimming removed 1 base from V and 8 bases from J, with 17 bases in between. This CDR3 region has 16 residues. The chain's CDR3 is CASSLGGSLAAGELFF. The CDR3 DNA reads TGTGCCAGCAGCTTAGGTGGGAGTCTAGCAGCAGGGGAGCTGTTTTTT.

This chain links TRBV9 with TRBJ1-4, with 9 nucleotides matching TRBD1. The trim removed 3 bases at V and 6 bases at J, leaving 6 bases unmatched. CDR1 is SGDLS and CDR2 is YYNGEE in the germline V gene. The CDR3 is 15 amino acids. In nucleotides, the CDR3 is TGTGCCAGCAGCGCCCGGGACAGGGCGGATGAAAAACTGTTTTTT. It encodes CASSARDRADEKLFF.

Concerning this clone itself: The junction and the germline gene differ at one end; a read error may be behind it. The chain couples TRBV7-7 to TRBJ2-3, with TRBD2 matching 9 bases. Germline values: CDR1 SSHAT, CDR2 FNYEAQ (reference sequence). This CDR3 comprises 15 residues. CDR3 protein: CASSYGTSSTDTQYF. In nucleotides, the CDR3 is TGTGCTAGCAGCTACGGGACTAGCAGCACAGATACGCAGTATTTT.

The chain has TRBV28 and TRBJ2-5, with TRBD2 matching over 14 bases. The DNA end lines up better with TRBJ2-7; the J call may be wrong. The CDR3 covers 18 residues. CDR1 is MDHEN and CDR2 is SYDVKM in the germline V gene. The chain's CDR3 is CASSLRPGTSGSTHEQYF. DNA for the CDR3: TGTGCCAGCAGTTTACGTCCCGGGACTAGCGGGAGTACCCACGAGCAGTACTTC.

This clone was recorded a few times. The chain carries TRBV30 and TRBJ2-2; D gene ambiguous. Trimming pared 4 bases from V and 0 bases from J, leaving 18 bases between. CDR3 length: 17 residues. Germline V gene sequence: CDR1 GTSNPN, CDR2 SVGIG (reference sequence). The CDR3, as DNA: TGTGCCTGGACAGGTCTGGCTGGGTCCACGAACACCGGGGAGCTGTTTTTT. Translating it yields CAWTGLAGSTNTGELFF.

The J gene is TRBJ2-2, the V gene TRBV19; 9 nucleotides match TRBD2. V shed 0 bases, J shed 7 bases, and the junction held 9 bases outside the gene matches. Germline V lookup: CDR1 LNHDA, CDR2 SQIVND (reference sequence). This CDR3 has 17 amino acids. DNA of the CDR3: TGTGCCAGTAGTATAGAACTTAGCGGGAGTAACGGCGGGGAGCTGTTTTTT. Translation gives CASSIELSGSNGGELFF.

The chain carries TRBV6-4 and TRBJ2-3; possible D gene TRBD1, 5 bases. Looked up from germline, CDR1 is MRHNA and CDR2 is SNTAGT. V lost 3 bases and J lost 1, with 17 bases in between. The CDR3 loop spans 17 amino acids. The CDR3 protein is CASSDPLQALCTDTQYF. CDR3 nucleotides: TGTGCCAGCAGTGATCCTCTACAGGCCCTGTGCACAGATACGCAGTATTTT.

The chain joins TRBV27 to TRBJ1-2; D may be TRBD1 (5 bases). Trimming took off 8 bases at V and 4 bases at J, with 20 bases between the two ends. This CDR3 comprises 15 residues. Germline values: CDR1 MNHEY, CDR2 SMNVEV (reference sequence). CDR3 nucleotides: TGTGCCAGCGCACCCTGGGGGGATACCGGCTATGGCTACACCTTC. Translated: CASAPWGDTGYGYTF.

The chain recombines TRBV5-1 with TRBJ2-7, with D perhaps matching TRBD2 (6 bases). CDR3 size: 17 residues. Germline V gene lookup returns CDR1 SGHRS and CDR2 YFSETQ. V lost 2 bases and J 4 bases, leaving 22 bases between the germline ends. The CDR3 protein is CASSFGAGTGRIYEQYF. The CDR3 DNA reads as TGCGCCAGCAGCTTCGGGGCCGGGACTGGACGAATTTACGAGCAGTACTTC. The whole variable domain, remainder taken from reference TRBV5-1 and TRBJ2-7, is KAGVTQTPRYLIKTRGQQVTLSCSPISGHRSVSWYQQTPGQGLQFLFEYFSETQRNKGNFPGRFSGRQFSNSRSEMNVSTLELGDSALYLCASSFGAGTGRIYEQYFGPGTRLTVT.

The chain combines TRBV7-8 with TRBJ2-1, with 8 positions matching TRBD2. This CDR3 contains 15 residues. Germline CDR1 SGHVS, CDR2 FQNEAQ. Unmatched junction bases numbered 8, after V lost 5 bases and J lost 5 bases. CDR3 in amino acids: CASSIRLASHNEQFF. CDR3 sequence (DNA): TGTGCCAGCAGCATAAGACTAGCGAGCCACAATGAGCAGTTCTTC.

This chain connects TRBV2 to TRBJ2-2, with 9 bases fitting TRBD1. The J segment lost 5 bases and the V segment lost 6 bases, leaving 13 bases of the junction unmatched. Germline V lookup: CDR1 SNHLY, CDR2 FYNNEI. The CDR3 length is 17 residues. The CDR3 DNA reads as TGTGCCAGCAGCCGACAACCCGGGACAGGGCGGACCGGGGAGCTGTTTTTT. It yields the protein CASSRQPGTGRTGELFF. The full variable domain, rest sourced from reference TRBV2 and TRBJ2-2, is EPEVTQTPSHQVTQMGQEVILRCVPISNHLYFYWYRQILGQKVEFLVSFYNNEISEKSEIFDDQFSVERPDGSNFTLKIRSTKLEDSAMYFCASSRQPGTGRTGELFFGEGSRLTVL.

The CDR3 region has the DNA TGTGCCAGCAGCTCAGGAGCGGGGGGGGAGACCCAGTACTTC. This sequence encodes CASSSGAGGETQYF. This chain links TRBV11-2 with TRBJ2-5; 10 bases fit TRBD2. The CDR3 spans 14 residues. V lost 4 bases to trimming and J lost 5 bases; unmatched junction nucleotides: 4. Per germline, CDR1 SGHAT and CDR2 FQNNGV.

The rearrangement links TRBV1 to TRBJ2-5; the table calls TRBD2, which could not be checked here. TRBV1 is marked as a pseudogene. There are 14 residues in the CDR3. The chain's CDR3 is CTEQWRESQETQYF. CDR3 in DNA: TGCACCGAGCAGTGGCGGGAGTCTCAAGAGACCCAGTACTTC.

This sequence joins TRBV2 and TRBJ1-4; no clear D. This CDR3 has 13 residues. Per the germline V gene, CDR1 is SNHLY and CDR2 is FYNNEI. Trimming cost V 4 bases and J 4 bases, with 7 bases left between them. The CDR3 loop is CASSAQINEKLFF. For the CDR3, the DNA is TGTGCCAGCAGTGCACAAATTAATGAAAAACTGTTTTTT.

This chain links TRBV18 with TRBJ1-5, with D uncertain. In germline, CDR1 is KGHSH, CDR2 LQKENI. The germline V and J ends were trimmed by 2 bases and 3 bases, with 8 bases remaining between them. CDR3 size: 14 residues. The CDR3 loop is CASSPTADNQPQHF. The CDR3 region has the DNA TGTGCCAGCTCACCAACAGCAGACAATCAGCCCCAGCATTTT.

The chain is built from TRBV11-3 and TRBJ1-1; TRBD1 aligns across 7 bases. V gave up 8 bases and J gave up 3 bases; unmatched junction bases: 9. Germline-derived CDR1 and CDR2 are SGHNT and YENEEA. The CDR3 loop spans 14 amino acids. The CDR3: CASSPRGRDTEAFF. The CDR3 coding sequence is TGTGCCAGCTCACCTAGGGGGCGCGACACTGAAGCTTTCTTT.